This T cell receptor (beta chain) was recovered during a study of blood T cells in healthy people across ages. General study results and limits: The study lacked donor CMV status, which possibly confounded expanded clonotype changes. Diversity of TCR beta per million T cells declined in a roughly linear way with age.

V lost 0 bases, J lost 4 bases, and 7 bases lay in between. Germline V CDR1 and CDR2: MNHNY, SVGAGI (reference sequence). This CDR3 is 14 amino acids long. This clonotype has just a few counts. Antigen: not known. Per sample, a minimum of 6 million PBMCs were isolated. A J-beta primer mix and a sample-barcoded 5' primer were used in a second PCR of roughly 7 to 12 cycles. Tags on each cDNA molecule came from a template-switch adaptor with 12 random nucleotides. TCRdb re-derived calls from the 5' RACE reads in MiXCR, one entry per CDR3 protein. The repertoire includes fewer than 2,000,000 distinct CDR3 sequences, almost 35% of them detected once, and about 11% sits in the top ten.

The rearrangement uses TRBV6-6 and TRBJ2-1; D unclear. This TCR derives from a woman aged 25-40 years in good health. The sample comprised blood. The CDR3 is CASSYSRTYNEQFF. Written as DNA, the CDR3 is TGTGCCAGCAGTTACTCGCGAACTTACAATGAGCAGTTCTTC.